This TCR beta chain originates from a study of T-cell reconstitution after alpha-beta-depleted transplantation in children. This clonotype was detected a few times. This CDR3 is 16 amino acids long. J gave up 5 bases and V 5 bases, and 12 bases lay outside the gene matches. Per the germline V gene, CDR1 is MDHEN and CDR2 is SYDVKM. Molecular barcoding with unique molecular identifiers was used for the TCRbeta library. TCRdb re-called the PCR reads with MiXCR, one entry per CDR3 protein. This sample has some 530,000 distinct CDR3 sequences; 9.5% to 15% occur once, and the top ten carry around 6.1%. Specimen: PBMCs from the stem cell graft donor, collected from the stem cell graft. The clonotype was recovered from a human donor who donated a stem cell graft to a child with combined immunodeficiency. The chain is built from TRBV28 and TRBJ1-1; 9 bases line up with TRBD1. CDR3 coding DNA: TGTGCCAGCAGTGGGATTGGGGACAGGGCAGTTACTGAAGCTTTCTTT. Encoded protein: CASSGIGDRAVTEAFF.